Below are 5 T cell receptor beta chains sequenced from a single sample in a study of T cell responses to AZD1222 COVID-19 vaccine (dated by TCRdb to the early 2020s). Library preparation employed the immunoSEQ multiplex PCR assay. The source is immuneACCESS, and TCRdb retained only in-frame sequences with V and J called. Part of the clones is not carried over; for the studies checked, unresolved V genes explain less than half of this, and the remainder is unexplained. The sample yields about 150,000 clones; under 95% were counted once. The top ten constitute about 2.1% of the sample. This specimen's time point label, interpreted: baseline before first vaccination. This material consisted of peripheral blood, taken on day 0 of AZD1222 vaccination. These TCRs come from an adult in good health.

The chain recombines TRBV11-2 with TRBJ1-2; possibly TRBD1 for D (5 bases). V was shortened by 5 bases and J by 7 bases, with 17 bases between the two germline ends. CDR3 length equals 14 residues. The germline CDR1 and CDR2 sequences are SGHAT and FQNNGV. The CDR3 spells CASSPGWGLRGYTF. In nucleotides, the CDR3 is TGTGCCAGCAGCCCTGGATGGGGCCTTCGTGGCTACACCTTC.

This clone has only a few counts. The chain carries TRBV5-1 and TRBJ2-7, with D tentatively TRBD2 (6 bases). The CDR3 totals 14 residues. Trimming took off 8 bases at V and 2 bases at J, with 17 bases between the two ends. Germline V lookup: CDR1 SGHRS, CDR2 YFSETQ. The CDR3 spells CASARRGDAYEQYF. CDR3 nucleotides: TGCGCCAGTGCCCGGAGGGGAGACGCCTACGAGCAGTACTTC.

J is TRBJ2-7 and V is TRBV7-2; 9 bases match TRBD2. V shed 5 bases and J 0 bases; nucleotides not matched to a gene: 8. The germline V gene has CDR1 SGHTA and CDR2 FQGNSA. The CDR3 is made up of 16 amino acids. In DNA form, the CDR3 reads TGTGCCAGCAGCGCCCCCTTAGCGGGGGCCTCCTACGAGCAGTACTTC. Translation: CASSAPLAGASYEQYF.

Worth noting for this clone: Germline and junction disagree at one end, which may indicate a read error. The V and J genes are TRBV5-3 and TRBJ1-1; D is ambiguous. TRBV5-3 is an ORF for which the function is uncertain. CDR3 length: 11 residues. The CDR3 reads CARSPRATGPF. Here the CDR3 DNA reads TGTGCCAGAAGCCCCCGGGCGACTGGTCCTTTT.

This clone was seen just once. The chain uses TRBV15 and TRBJ2-6, with TRBD1 as a possible D gene (6 bases). Germline V gene sequence: CDR1 LNHNV, CDR2 YYDKDF (reference sequence). This CDR3 spans 18 amino acids. V was trimmed by 1 base and J by 0 bases, leaving 13 bases between them. As DNA, the CDR3 is TGTGCCACCAGCAGAGGGCCAGGGGTGGTCTCTGGGGCCAACGTCCTGACTTTC. Its translation is CATSRGPGVVSGANVLTF.